This entry lists 4 T cell receptor beta chains sequenced from one sample in a study of blood T cell repertoires in COVID-19 (dated by TCRdb to 2018 to 2021). Libraries were prepared through the immunoSEQ multiplex PCR assay. This immuneACCESS table, as held by TCRdb, lists in-frame sequences with V and J called but not all clones. Of the missing ones, under half trace to an unresolved V gene in checked studies; the others have no known cause. The sample table lists a few hundred thousand clones, over 75% of them with a count of one. The ten largest clones add up to 2% to 3% of the sample. The sample was PBMCs or T cells enriched from blood (not recorded which). The receptors come from a woman between 18 and 30 years old who had recovered from COVID-19.

This sequence joins TRBV7-8 and TRBJ1-6; weak D call: TRBD1 (6 bases). The CDR3 consists of 14 residues. Deletions cut 5 bases from V and 6 bases from J, with 11 bases between. CDR1 and CDR2 from the germline V gene are SGHVS and FQNEAQ. The CDR3 DNA reads TGTGCCAGCAGCCCCGGACAGACTAATTCACCCCTCCACTTT. This encodes CASSPGQTNSPLHF.

The chain links TRBV19 to TRBJ1-2; 8 bases are shared with TRBD1. The ends lost 1 base at V and 2 bases at J; junction bases unmatched: 9. In germline, CDR1 is LNHDA, CDR2 SQIVND (reference sequence). This CDR3 has 17 residues. In nucleotides, the CDR3 is TGTGCCAGTAGTATAGCCCAAGACAGGGGATCGAACTATGGCTACACCTTC. Translating it yields CASSIAQDRGSNYGYTF.

The chain links TRBV6-5 to TRBJ1-1; TRBD1 might be the D (5 bases). V was shortened by 2 bases and J by 2 bases, with 9 bases between the two germline ends. Germline CDR1 MNHEY, CDR2 SVGAGI. CDR3 length: 14 residues. The CDR3: CASSYATDNTEAFF. In DNA form, the CDR3 reads TGTGCCAGCAGTTACGCGACAGACAACACTGAAGCTTTCTTT.

The chain employs TRBV4-1 and TRBJ1-5; 7 bases map to TRBD1. J was trimmed by 2 bases and V by 3 bases; bases with no gene match: 4. Germline V CDR1 and CDR2: MGHRA, YSYEKL. CDR3 size: 15 residues. CDR3 nucleotide sequence: TGCGCCAGCAGCCAGGCAGGGGGAGGCAATCAGCCCCAGCATTTT. Protein sequence: CASSQAGGGNQPQHF.